Listed below are T cell receptor beta chains from one sample, sequenced in a study of control samples from healthy donors and cancer patients. Assay used: immunoSEQ multiplex PCR; TCRdb lists only in-frame clones, some missing. Among 63,000 or so clones listed, roughly nine tenths were seen once. The sample comprised PBMCs. Receptors originate from a man aged 60 to 75 with colorectal cancer. Both conserved end residues are part of each CDR3. D genes are given only for firm matches. Clone size is stated in some rows and not others, as once, few, many or a class when expanded.

j_gene | v_gene | d_gene | abundance | CDR3nt | CDR3aa
TRBJ2-1 | TRBV6-2/TRBV6-3 | TRBD2 | - | TGTGCCAGCAGCTCTCTAGCGGGGGGACACTCCTACAATGAGCAGTTCTTC | CASSSLAGGHSYNEQFF
TRBJ2-2 | TRBV6-1 | - | - | TGTGCCAGCAGTGAAGTTCGCCGGGAGCTGTTTTTT | CASSEVRRELFF
TRBJ2-2 | TRBV9 | - | - | TGTGCCAGCACCCCTCACGCAGGGGGGCCCACCGGGGAGCTGTTTTTT | CASTPHAGGPTGELFF
TRBJ2-7 | TRBV4-2 | - | - | TGTGCCAGCAGCCAAGTGCCCTACGAGCAGTACTTC | CASSQVPYEQYF
TRBJ2-4 | TRBV6-5 | - | - | TGTGCCAGCAGTTACCGCCAGGGAGCCAAAAACATTCAGTACTTC | CASSYRQGAKNIQYF
TRBJ1-1 | TRBV27 | TRBD1 | - | TGTGCCAGCAGTTACAGGGGGGGGACTGAAGCTTTCTTT | CASSYRGGTEAFF
TRBJ1-1 | TRBV2 | TRBD1 | - | TGTGCCAGCAGTGAAGCGGGACAGGGGCAGGGAGCTTTCTTT | CASSEAGQGQGAFF
TRBJ2-2 | TRBV28 | - | - | TGTGCCAGCAAGGCGGCTGGGCCCGGGGAGCTGTTTTTT | CASKAAGPGELFF
TRBJ1-5 | TRBV3-1/TRBV3-2 | - | once | TGTGCCAGCAGCCGGGGGTTCGGCGGCAATCAGCCCCAGCATTTT | CASSRGFGGNQPQHF
TRBJ2-5 | TRBV19 | TRBD1 | - | TGTGCCAGTAGTAACAGACAGGGAATAGGAGAGACCCAGTACTTC | CASSNRQGIGETQYF
TRBJ2-1 | TRBV7-3 | TRBD2 | once | TGTGCCAGCAGCTCCGGGACTAGCCATGAGCAGTTCTTC | CASSSGTSHEQFF
TRBJ1-2 | TRBV11-2 | - | - | TGTGCCAGCAGCCCCCAGGTGGGCTACACCTTC | CASSPQVGYTF
TRBJ2-7 | TRBV11-2 | - | - | TGTGCCAGCAGCCCCAGGCCCCAAAACGTCTACGAGCAGTACTTC | CASSPRPQNVYEQYF
TRBJ1-4 | TRBV9 | - | - | TGTGCCAGCAGCGTAGCTGGTACAGGTGGAGAAAAACTGTTTTTT | CASSVAGTGGEKLFF
TRBJ1-6 | TRBV7-2 | - | once | TGTGCCAGCAGCTTAACGAATTCACCCCTCCACTTT | CASSLTNSPLHF